The 22 T cell receptor beta chains below all came from one sample that was sequenced in a study of T cell repertoires in cytomegalovirus infection. MiXCR, applied by TCRdb to the reads, yields one record per CDR3 protein. This sample has 300,000 to 450,000 distinct CDR3 sequences, with over 15% found just once. The source material was PBMCs. Receptor source: a human donor in good health (CMV status not recorded). Some clones in this sample may be carry-over from other donors' samples.

This clonotype was counted a few times. The chain links TRBV19 to TRBJ2-1, with 8 bases matching TRBD1. The germline CDR1 and CDR2 sequences are LNHDA and SQIVND (reference sequence). V dropped 3 bases and J dropped 9; count of bases not matched to a gene: 10. There are 15 residues in the CDR3. CDR3 in DNA: TGTGCCAGTAGTATCCAGGGGGCCCTAGGTAGTGAGCAGTTCTTC. Protein product: CASSIQGALGSEQFF.

This clonotype was counted only a few times. V usage is TRBV20-1 and J usage is TRBJ2-1; D is perhaps TRBD2 (6 bases). The length of the CDR3 is 17 residues. In germline, CDR1 is DFQATT, CDR2 SNEGSKA (reference sequence). Trimming stripped 3 bases from V and 0 bases from J, with 18 bases between. The CDR3 is CSASSLAEWGSYNEQFF. CDR3 sequence (DNA): TGCAGTGCTAGCTCGTTAGCGGAGTGGGGCTCCTACAATGAGCAGTTCTTC.

The genes are TRBV4-3 and TRBJ2-1, with 7 nucleotides matching TRBD2. The CDR3 length is 13 residues. J was trimmed by 9 bases and V by 3 bases; bases with no gene match: 5. Germline values: CDR1 LGHNA, CDR2 YSLEER. CDR3 loop: CASSHRPGGEQFF. CDR3 coding DNA: TGCGCCAGCAGCCACCGTCCGGGGGGTGAGCAGTTCTTC.

V is TRBV29-1 and J is TRBJ2-2; D gene unclear. This CDR3 region has 14 residues. The V gene's germline CDR1 is SQVTM and CDR2 ANQGSEA. V was cut by 7 bases and J by 0 bases, with 12 bases left in between. The chain's CDR3 is CSAKGPANTGELFF. The CDR3 DNA reads TGCAGCGCCAAAGGGCCGGCGAACACCGGGGAGCTGTTTTTT.

This clonotype occurred a few times. The chain is built from TRBV19 and TRBJ1-5, with 7 bases that match TRBD1. Germline assignment: CDR1 LNHDA and CDR2 SQIVND (reference sequence). Germline trimming cut 7 bases from V and 0 bases from J; bases unmatched to any gene: 6. The CDR3 is 15 amino acids. The CDR3 loop reads CASTDRANSNQPQHF. As DNA, the CDR3 is TGTGCCAGTACCGACAGGGCGAATAGCAATCAGCCCCAGCATTTT.

J is TRBJ1-1 and V is TRBV20-1; tentative D call: TRBD1 (6 bases). CDR3 length: 14 residues. The germline CDR1 and CDR2 sequences are DFQATT and SNEGSKA (reference sequence). Trimming removed 0 bases at V and 6 bases at J, with 14 bases between. Here the CDR3 DNA reads TGCAGTGCTAGAGATCCCACAGGGTCGGCTGAAGCTTTCTTT. It is translated as CSARDPTGSAEAFF.

The gene calls are TRBV12-3 or TRBV12-4 and TRBJ2-7; 8 bases match TRBD2. Losses at the gene ends were 8 bases for V and 3 bases for J; bases not matched to a gene: 12. There are 15 residues in the CDR3. The CDR3: CASAGGRGGGYEQYF. For the CDR3, the DNA is TGTGCCAGCGCGGGGGGACGGGGGGGCGGCTACGAGCAGTACTTC.

This clonotype was counted a single time. The gene calls are TRBV7-9 and TRBJ2-3, with D hard to call. CDR3 length: 14 residues. Germline CDR1 and CDR2: SEHNR and FQNEAQ (reference sequence). Trimming took off 6 bases at V and 6 bases at J, with 16 bases between the two ends. Written as DNA, the CDR3 is TGTGCCAGCAGTCCCGTAGGCGGTTTGGATACGCAGTATTTT. As protein: CASSPVGGLDTQYF.

The rearrangement joins TRBV18 to TRBJ1-5, with 7 nucleotides matching TRBD1. Trimming took 5 bases from V and 3 from J; bases not matched to a gene: 7. Germline CDR1 is KGHSH and CDR2 is LQKENI. CDR3 length: 15 residues. Here the CDR3 DNA reads TGTGCCAGCTCATCCCGGACAGGTTACAATCAGCCCCAGCATTTT. This translates into CASSSRTGYNQPQHF.

A few counts support this clonotype. The J gene is TRBJ1-2, the V gene TRBV12-3 or TRBV12-4; D uncertain. The CDR3 sequence is 16 residues long. Trimming pared 5 bases from V and 1 base from J, leaving 17 bases between. Here the CDR3 DNA reads TGTGCCAGCAGTCCCATCGGACCGACGCTTAACTATGGCTACACCTTC. Protein: CASSPIGPTLNYGYTF.

This clonotype has only a few counts. The chain is built from TRBV20-1 and TRBJ2-1, with a tentative D call TRBD2 (6 bases). The CDR3 loop spans 14 amino acids. CDR1 is DFQATT and CDR2 is SNEGSKA in the germline V gene (reference sequence). V gave up 4 bases and J gave up 7 bases, with 17 bases separating them. The CDR3: CSANGDLYSNEQFF. The CDR3 DNA sequence: TGCAGTGCTAATGGGGACTTGTACTCAAATGAGCAGTTCTTC.

This sequence joins TRBV4-3 and TRBJ2-7; D is unresolved. The germline CDR1 and CDR2 sequences are LGHNA and YSLEER. Trimming stripped 4 bases from V and 4 bases from J, with 14 bases between. This CDR3 has 14 amino acids. The DNA of the CDR3 is TGCGCCAGCAGCCGTCAAGATGGCGGTTACGAGCAGTACTTC. Its translation is CASSRQDGGYEQYF.

This clonotype showed up just a few times. CDR3 sequence reads: CASSAGPAGAQYF. The DNA of the CDR3 is TGTGCCAGCAGCGCGGGACCCGCCGGGGCCCAGTACTTC. V is TRBV7-7 and J is TRBJ2-5; tentatively, D is TRBD2 (6 bases). CDR1 and CDR2 (germline): SSHAT, FNYEAQ (reference sequence). The CDR3 is made up of 13 amino acids. Trimming took off 5 bases at V and 9 bases at J, with 16 bases between the two ends.

This clonotype was seen a few times. This sequence joins TRBV12-3 or TRBV12-4 and TRBJ1-3; no firm D call. The CDR3 loop spans 15 amino acids. Trimming removed 6 bases at V and 4 bases at J, with 16 bases between. CDR3 bases: TGTGCCAGCAGCACCCTTCAGTCTTCAGGAAACACCATATATTTT. As protein: CASSTLQSSGNTIYF.

J is TRBJ2-7 and V is TRBV7-8; TRBD1 agrees at 8 bases. Germline V gene lookup returns CDR1 SGHVS and CDR2 FQNEAQ. Trimming at V came to 3 bases and at J to 9 bases, leaving 10 bases not matched to a gene. The CDR3 has 14 amino acids. CDR3 DNA: TGTGCCAGCAGCTTTTCTATTCAGACAGGGGCGCAGTACTTC. Protein product: CASSFSIQTGAQYF.

This clonotype was observed many times. V and J are TRBV12-3 or TRBV12-4 and TRBJ2-3; TRBD2 agrees at 12 bases. Trimming removed 7 bases from V and 2 bases from J; junction bases left unmatched: 7. This CDR3 has 16 amino acids. CDR3 residues: CASTPGLAGYTDTQYF. DNA of the CDR3: TGTGCCAGCACCCCAGGACTAGCGGGGTACACAGATACGCAGTATTTT.

This clonotype was recorded at least ten times. The chain couples TRBV5-4 to TRBJ2-7, with D possibly being TRBD2 (6 bases). CDR3 length: 16 amino acids. Looked up from germline, CDR1 is SGHNT and CDR2 is YYREEE (reference sequence). Trimming took 3 bases from V and 2 from J, leaving 18 bases between them. The CDR3 protein is CASSSSGVEAPYEQYF. CDR3 coding DNA: TGTGCCAGCAGCTCCTCGGGAGTGGAAGCCCCCTACGAGCAGTACTTC.

This clonotype was counted a few times. V and J are TRBV7-6 and TRBJ2-7, with 9 nucleotides matching TRBD2. Losses at the gene ends were 6 bases for V and 9 bases for J; bases not matched to a gene: 12. The CDR3 runs 14 residues. In germline, CDR1 is SGHVS, CDR2 FNYEAQ. The CDR3 sequence: CASSPGTSSRSQYF. DNA for the CDR3: TGTGCCAGCAGTCCGGGGACTAGCTCGAGATCGCAGTACTTC.

This clonotype was recorded at least ten times. J is TRBJ1-1 and V is TRBV7-2; D is possibly TRBD1 (5 bases). The V end lost 5 bases, the J end lost 4 bases, and 14 bases lay between the germline ends. CDR1 is SGHTA and CDR2 is FQGNSA in the germline V gene. This CDR3 has 14 residues. CDR3 protein: CASSPSPGPTEAFF. The CDR3 region has the DNA TGTGCCAGCAGCCCCAGCCCGGGGCCCACTGAAGCTTTCTTT.

In this sample, this clonotype turned up a few times. V is TRBV7-9 and J is TRBJ2-2; no firm D call. V shed 0 bases and J shed 5 bases, with 10 bases lying between them. This CDR3 comprises 15 residues. Germline CDR1 is SEHNR and CDR2 is FQNEAQ (reference sequence). As DNA, the CDR3 is TGTGCCAGCAGCTTAGCTGGTAGTAGGACCGGGGAGCTGTTTTTT. This codes for CASSLAGSRTGELFF.

Only a few counts were recorded for this clonotype. V gene TRBV19 combines with J gene TRBJ1-1; D call uncertain. V was trimmed by 7 bases and J by 3 bases, leaving 12 bases between them. Per germline, CDR1 LNHDA and CDR2 SQIVND (reference sequence). The CDR3 contains 13 residues. CDR3: CASKKKRDTEAFF. As DNA, the CDR3 is TGTGCCAGTAAAAAAAAAAGGGACACTGAAGCTTTCTTT. Variable domain in full (rest from reference TRBV19 and TRBJ1-1): DGGITQSPKYLFRKEGQNVTLSCEQNLNHDAMYWYRQDPGQGLRLIYYSQIVNDFQKGDIAEGYSVSREKKESFPLTVTSAQKNPTAFYLCASKKKRDTEAFFGQGTRLTVV.

This chain joins TRBV30 and TRBJ2-7; 7 bases are shared with TRBD2. The CDR3 sequence is 15 residues long. Unmatched junction bases numbered 9, after V lost 4 bases and J lost 0 bases. The germline gives CDR1 GTSNPN, CDR2 SVGIG (reference sequence). The CDR3 nucleotides read TGTGCCTGGAACCCCCCCCTAGCGGCCTCCTACGAGCAGTACTTC. This codes for CAWNPPLAASYEQYF.